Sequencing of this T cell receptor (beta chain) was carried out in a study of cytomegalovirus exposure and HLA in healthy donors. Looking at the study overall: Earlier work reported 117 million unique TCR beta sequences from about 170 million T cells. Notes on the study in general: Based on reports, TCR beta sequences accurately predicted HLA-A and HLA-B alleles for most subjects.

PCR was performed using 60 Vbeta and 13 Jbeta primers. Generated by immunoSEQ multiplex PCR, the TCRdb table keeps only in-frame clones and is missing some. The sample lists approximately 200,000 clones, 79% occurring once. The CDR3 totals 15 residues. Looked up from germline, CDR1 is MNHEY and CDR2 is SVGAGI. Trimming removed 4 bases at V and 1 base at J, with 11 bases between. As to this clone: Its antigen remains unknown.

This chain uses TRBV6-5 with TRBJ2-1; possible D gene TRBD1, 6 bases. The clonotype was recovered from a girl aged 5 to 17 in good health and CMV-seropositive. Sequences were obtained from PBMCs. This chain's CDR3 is CASSFRQASYNEQFF. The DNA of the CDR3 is TGTGCCAGCAGTTTCCGACAGGCGTCCTACAATGAGCAGTTCTTC.